This T cell receptor (beta chain) was identified during a study of T-cell memory formation after mild COVID-19. Study results and caveats: Pre-infection memory held some responding clones, suggesting pre-existing cross-reactive T cells responded. There was a balanced CD4/CD8 profile in clones contracting day 15 to 85, and later expanders leaned CD4+. CD4+ contracting clones lay mainly in CM and EM, CD8+ ones in EMRA.

This clonotype was picked up a small number of times. Its specificity is unknown. This CDR3 has 15 residues. Between the trimmed V and J ends, which lost 2 bases and 7 bases, there was a span of 18 bases. The germline CDR1 and CDR2 sequences are LGHDT and YNNKEL (reference sequence). Using its own MiXCR run on the 5' RACE reads, TCRdb lists one record per CDR3 protein. The sample shows under 400,000 distinct CDR3 sequences, more than 20% of them seen only once. The genes are TRBV3-1 and TRBJ2-7, with D hard to call. The source material was PBMCs or a T cell subset sorted from them (not recorded which). This receptor was taken from an adult woman who had mild COVID-19 (a few samples of this study predate the infection). Cell type and time point are not known. The CDR3 DNA is TGTGCCAGCAGCCAATTTTTGGTCCATACCCCTGAGCAGTACTTC. This translates into CASSQFLVHTPEQYF.